The source of this TCR beta chain is a study of blood T cell repertoires in COVID-19. About the study: Material from acute and convalescent COVID-19 was sourced from the United States, Italy and Spain.

Some clones are missing from TCRdb's copy, which holds only in-frame ones; the method was immunoSEQ multiplex PCR. The profile shows roughly 28,000 clones, roughly 82% of them singletons. The J segment lost 1 base and the V segment lost 5 bases, leaving 4 bases of the junction unmatched. Germline CDR1 and CDR2: MNHNY and SVGAGI (reference sequence). This CDR3 region has 15 residues. This clone was observed a few times. This TCR derives from an elderly man with active or convalescent COVID-19. V and J are TRBV6-6 and TRBJ1-5; 8 bases are shared with TRBD1. Source material: peripheral blood. CDR3 residues: CASSARGLSNQPQHF. The CDR3 region has the DNA TGTGCCAGCAGTGCCAGGGGGCTAAGCAATCAGCCCCAGCATTTT.